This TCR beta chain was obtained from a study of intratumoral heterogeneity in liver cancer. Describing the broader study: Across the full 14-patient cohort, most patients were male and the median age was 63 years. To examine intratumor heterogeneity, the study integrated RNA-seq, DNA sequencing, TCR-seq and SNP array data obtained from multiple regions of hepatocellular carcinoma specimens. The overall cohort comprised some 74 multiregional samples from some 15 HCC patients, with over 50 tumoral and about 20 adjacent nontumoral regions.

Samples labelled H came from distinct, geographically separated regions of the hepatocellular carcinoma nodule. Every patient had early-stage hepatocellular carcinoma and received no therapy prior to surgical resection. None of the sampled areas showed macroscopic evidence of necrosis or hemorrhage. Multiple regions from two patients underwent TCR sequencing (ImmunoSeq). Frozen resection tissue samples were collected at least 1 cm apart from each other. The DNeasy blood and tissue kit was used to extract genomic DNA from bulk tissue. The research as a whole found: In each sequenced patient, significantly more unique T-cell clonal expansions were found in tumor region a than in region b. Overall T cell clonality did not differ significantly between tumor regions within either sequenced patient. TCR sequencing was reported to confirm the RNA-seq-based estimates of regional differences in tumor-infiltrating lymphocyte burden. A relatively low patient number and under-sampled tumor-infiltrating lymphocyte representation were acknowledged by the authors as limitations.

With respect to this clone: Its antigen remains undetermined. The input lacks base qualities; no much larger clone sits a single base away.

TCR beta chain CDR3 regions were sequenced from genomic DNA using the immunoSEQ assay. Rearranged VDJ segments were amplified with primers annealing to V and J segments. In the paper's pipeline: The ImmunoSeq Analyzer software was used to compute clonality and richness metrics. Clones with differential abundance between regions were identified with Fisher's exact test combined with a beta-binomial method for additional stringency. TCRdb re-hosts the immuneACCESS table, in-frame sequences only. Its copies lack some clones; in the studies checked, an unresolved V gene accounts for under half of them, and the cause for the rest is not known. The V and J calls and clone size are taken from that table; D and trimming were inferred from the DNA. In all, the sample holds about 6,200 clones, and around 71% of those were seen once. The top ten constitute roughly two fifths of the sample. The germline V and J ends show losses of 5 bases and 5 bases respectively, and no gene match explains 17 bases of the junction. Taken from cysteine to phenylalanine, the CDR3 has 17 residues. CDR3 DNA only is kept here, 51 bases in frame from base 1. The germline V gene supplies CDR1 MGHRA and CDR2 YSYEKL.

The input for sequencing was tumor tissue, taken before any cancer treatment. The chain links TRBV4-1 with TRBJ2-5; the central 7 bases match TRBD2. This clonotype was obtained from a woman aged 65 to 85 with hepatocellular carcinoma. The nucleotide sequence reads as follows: TGCGCCAGCAGCTCAGACCGGGACTACCTTGAGAAGGAGACCCAGTACTTC. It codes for CASSSDRDYLEKETQYF.